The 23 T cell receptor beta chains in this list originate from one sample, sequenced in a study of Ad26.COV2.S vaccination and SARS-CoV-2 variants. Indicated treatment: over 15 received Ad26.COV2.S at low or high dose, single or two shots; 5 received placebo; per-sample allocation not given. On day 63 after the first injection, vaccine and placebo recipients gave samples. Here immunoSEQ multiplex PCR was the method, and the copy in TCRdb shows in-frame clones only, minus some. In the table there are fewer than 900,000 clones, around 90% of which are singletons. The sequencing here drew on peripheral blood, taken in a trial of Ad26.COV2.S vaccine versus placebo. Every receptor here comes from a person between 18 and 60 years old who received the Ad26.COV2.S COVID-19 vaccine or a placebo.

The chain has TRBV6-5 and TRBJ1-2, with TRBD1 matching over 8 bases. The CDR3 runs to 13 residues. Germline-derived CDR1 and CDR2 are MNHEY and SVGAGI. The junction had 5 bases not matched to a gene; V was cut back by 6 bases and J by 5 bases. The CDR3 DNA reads TGTGCCAGCAGACCCGACAGGGGTTATGGCTACACCTTC. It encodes CASRPDRGYGYTF.

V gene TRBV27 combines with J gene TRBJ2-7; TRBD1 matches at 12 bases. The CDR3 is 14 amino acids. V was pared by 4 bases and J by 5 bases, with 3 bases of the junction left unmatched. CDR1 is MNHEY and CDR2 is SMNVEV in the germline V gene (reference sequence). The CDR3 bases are TGTGCCAGCAGTTCCGGGACAGGGGGCGACGAGCAGTACTTC. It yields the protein CASSSGTGGDEQYF.

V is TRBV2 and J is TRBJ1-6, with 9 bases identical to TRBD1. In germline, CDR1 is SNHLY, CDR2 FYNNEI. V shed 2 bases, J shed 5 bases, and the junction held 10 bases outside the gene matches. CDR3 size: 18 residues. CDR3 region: CASSESTGGGFNNSPLHF. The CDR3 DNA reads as TGTGCCAGCAGTGAATCAACAGGGGGCGGATTTAATAATTCACCCCTCCACTTT.

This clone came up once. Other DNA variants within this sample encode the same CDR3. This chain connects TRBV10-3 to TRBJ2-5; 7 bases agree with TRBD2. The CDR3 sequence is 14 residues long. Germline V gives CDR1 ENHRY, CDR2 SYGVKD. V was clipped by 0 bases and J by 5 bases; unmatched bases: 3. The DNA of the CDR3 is TGTGCCATCAGTGAGTCGGGGGGGGAGGAGACCCAGTACTTC. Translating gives CAISESGGEETQYF.

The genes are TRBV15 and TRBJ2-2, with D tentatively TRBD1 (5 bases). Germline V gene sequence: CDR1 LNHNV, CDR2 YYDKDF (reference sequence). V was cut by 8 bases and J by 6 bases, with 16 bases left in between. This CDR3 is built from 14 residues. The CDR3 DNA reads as TGTGCCACCTCGACGACCACAGGTGCCGGGGAGCTGTTTTTT. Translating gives CATSTTTGAGELFF.

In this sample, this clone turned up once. The CDR3 region has the DNA TGTGCCAGCAGCTTGGTGACTAGCGGGAGGGGAGATACGCAGTATTTT. It codes for CASSLVTSGRGDTQYF. This rearrangement joins TRBV5-4 to TRBJ2-3, with 14 positions matching TRBD2. CDR3 length: 16 amino acids. Germline CDR1 reads SGHNT; CDR2 reads YYREEE (reference sequence). J lost 5 bases, V lost 0 bases, and 2 bases had no gene match.

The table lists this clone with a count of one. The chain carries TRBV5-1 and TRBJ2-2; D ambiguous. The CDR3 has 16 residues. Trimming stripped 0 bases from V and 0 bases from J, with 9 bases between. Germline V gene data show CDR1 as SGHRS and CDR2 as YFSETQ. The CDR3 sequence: CASSLGQSANTGELFF. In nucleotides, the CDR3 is TGCGCCAGCAGCTTGGGGCAGAGCGCGAACACCGGGGAGCTGTTTTTT.

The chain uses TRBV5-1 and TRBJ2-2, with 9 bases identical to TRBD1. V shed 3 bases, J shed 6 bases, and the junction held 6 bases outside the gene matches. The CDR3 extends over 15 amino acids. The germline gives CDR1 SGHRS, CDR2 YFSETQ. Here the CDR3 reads CASSSQGAGSGELFF. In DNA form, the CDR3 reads TGCGCCAGCAGCTCACAGGGGGCCGGGTCCGGGGAGCTGTTTTTT. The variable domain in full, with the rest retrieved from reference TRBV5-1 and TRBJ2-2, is KAGVTQTPRYLIKTRGQQVTLSCSPISGHRSVSWYQQTPGQGLQFLFEYFSETQRNKGNFPGRFSGRQFSNSRSEMNVSTLELGDSALYLCASSSQGAGSGELFFGEGSRLTVL.

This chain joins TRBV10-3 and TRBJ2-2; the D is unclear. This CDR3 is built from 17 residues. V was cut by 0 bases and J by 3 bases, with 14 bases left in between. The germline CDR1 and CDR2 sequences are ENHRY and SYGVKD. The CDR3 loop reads CAISESRPNVDTGELFF. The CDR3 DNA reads TGTGCCATCAGTGAGTCCCGGCCCAACGTGGACACCGGGGAGCTGTTTTTT.

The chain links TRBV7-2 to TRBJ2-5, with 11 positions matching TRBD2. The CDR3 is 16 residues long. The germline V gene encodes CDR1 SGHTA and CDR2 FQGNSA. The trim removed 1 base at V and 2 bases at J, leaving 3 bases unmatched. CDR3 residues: CASSLGLAGGQETQYF. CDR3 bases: TGTGCCAGCAGCTTAGGGCTAGCGGGGGGTCAAGAGACCCAGTACTTC.

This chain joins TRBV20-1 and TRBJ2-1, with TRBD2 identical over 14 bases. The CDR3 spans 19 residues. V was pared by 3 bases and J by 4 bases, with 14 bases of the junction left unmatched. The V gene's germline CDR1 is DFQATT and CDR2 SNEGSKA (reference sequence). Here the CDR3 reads CSASSGTSGRSLSYNEQFF. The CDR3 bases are TGCAGTGCTAGTTCCGGGACTAGCGGGAGATCCCTCTCATACAATGAGCAGTTCTTC.

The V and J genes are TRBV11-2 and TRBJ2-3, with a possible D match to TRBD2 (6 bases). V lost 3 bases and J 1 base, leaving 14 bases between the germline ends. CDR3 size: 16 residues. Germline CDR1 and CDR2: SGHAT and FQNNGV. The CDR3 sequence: CASSFRLDSRTDTQYF. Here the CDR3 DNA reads TGTGCCAGCAGCTTTCGACTAGATTCACGCACAGATACGCAGTATTTT.

CDR3 bases: TGTGCCAGCAGCCACCGGGGGCAGACCCCCGGCTACACCTTC. This translates into CASSHRGQTPGYTF. The chain couples TRBV3-1 (or the pseudogene TRBV3-2) to TRBJ1-2, with D perhaps TRBD1 (6 bases). The CDR3 contains 14 residues. The ends were cut back, 3 bases at V and 8 bases at J, with 16 bases in the middle. The germline V gene encodes CDR1 LGHDT and CDR2 YNNKEL (reference sequence).

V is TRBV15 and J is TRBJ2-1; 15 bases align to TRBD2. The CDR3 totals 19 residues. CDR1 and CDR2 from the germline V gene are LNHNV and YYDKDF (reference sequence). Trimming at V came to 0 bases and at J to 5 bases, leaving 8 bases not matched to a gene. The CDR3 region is CATSRDGLAGGFLDNEQFF. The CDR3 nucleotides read TGTGCCACCAGCAGAGACGGACTAGCGGGGGGGTTTCTGGACAATGAGCAGTTCTTC.

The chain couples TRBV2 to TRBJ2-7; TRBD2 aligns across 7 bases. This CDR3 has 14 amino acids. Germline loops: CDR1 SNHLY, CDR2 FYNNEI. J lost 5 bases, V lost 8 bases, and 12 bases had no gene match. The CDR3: CASPGGGSFHEQYF. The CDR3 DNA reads TGTGCCAGCCCAGGAGGCGGGAGCTTCCACGAGCAGTACTTC.

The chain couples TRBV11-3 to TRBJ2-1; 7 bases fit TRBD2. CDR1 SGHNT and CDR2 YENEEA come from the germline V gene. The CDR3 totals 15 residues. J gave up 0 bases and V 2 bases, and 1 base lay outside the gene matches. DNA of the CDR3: TGTGCCAGCAGCTTATCGGGAGGCTCCTACAATGAGCAGTTCTTC. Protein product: CASSLSGGSYNEQFF.

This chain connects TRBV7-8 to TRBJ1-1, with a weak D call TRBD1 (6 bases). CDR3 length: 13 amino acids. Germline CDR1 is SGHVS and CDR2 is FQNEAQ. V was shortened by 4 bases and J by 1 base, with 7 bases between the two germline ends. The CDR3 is CASSWGQNTEAFF. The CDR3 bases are TGTGCCAGCAGCTGGGGACAGAACACTGAAGCTTTCTTT.

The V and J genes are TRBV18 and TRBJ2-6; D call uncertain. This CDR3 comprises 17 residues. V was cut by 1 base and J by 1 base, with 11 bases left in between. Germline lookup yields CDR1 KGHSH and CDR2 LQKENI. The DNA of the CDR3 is TGTGCCAGCTCACCACAGAGACCTAATTCTGGGGCCAACGTCCTGACTTTC. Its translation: CASSPQRPNSGANVLTF.

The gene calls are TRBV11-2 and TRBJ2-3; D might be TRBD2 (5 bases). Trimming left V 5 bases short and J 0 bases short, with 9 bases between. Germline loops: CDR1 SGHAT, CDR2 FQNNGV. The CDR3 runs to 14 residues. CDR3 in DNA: TGTGCCAGCAGCAGAGGGCCTAGCACAGATACGCAGTATTTT. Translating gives CASSRGPSTDTQYF. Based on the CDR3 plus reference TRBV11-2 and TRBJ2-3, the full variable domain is EAGVAQSPRYKIIEKRQSVAFWCNPISGHATLYWYQQILGQGPKLLIQFQNNGVVDDSQLPKDRFSAERLKGVDSTLKIQPAKLEDSAVYLCASSRGPSTDTQYFGPGTRLTVL.

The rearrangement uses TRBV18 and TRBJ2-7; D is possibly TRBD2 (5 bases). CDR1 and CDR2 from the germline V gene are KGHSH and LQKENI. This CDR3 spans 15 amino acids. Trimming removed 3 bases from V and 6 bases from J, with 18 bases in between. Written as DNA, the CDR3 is TGTGCCAGCTCACCCGCCGGGTCGGGGATAGGCGAGCAGTACTTC. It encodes CASSPAGSGIGEQYF.

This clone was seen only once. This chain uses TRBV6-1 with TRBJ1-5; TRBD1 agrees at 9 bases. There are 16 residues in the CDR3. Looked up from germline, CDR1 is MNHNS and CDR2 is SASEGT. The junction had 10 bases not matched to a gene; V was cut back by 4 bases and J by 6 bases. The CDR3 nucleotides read TGTGCCAGCAGTGTCCGGACAGGGGTTATCAGTCAGCCCCAGCATTTT. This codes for CASSVRTGVISQPQHF.

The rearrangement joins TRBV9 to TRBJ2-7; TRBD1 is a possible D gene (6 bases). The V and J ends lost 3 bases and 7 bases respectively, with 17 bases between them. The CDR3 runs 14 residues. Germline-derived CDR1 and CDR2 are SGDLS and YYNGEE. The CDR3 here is CASSARQVAEEQYF. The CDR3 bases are TGTGCCAGCAGCGCCCGACAGGTTGCGGAAGAGCAGTACTTC.

DNA of the CDR3: TGTGCCAGCAGTGTCGGACTAGCGGGAGGGTCGGGTACGCAGTATTTT. Translation gives CASSVGLAGGSGTQYF. This chain connects TRBV2 to TRBJ2-3; 15 bases agree with TRBD2. Germline values: CDR1 SNHLY, CDR2 FYNNEI. The CDR3 is made up of 16 amino acids. Losses at the gene ends were 4 bases for V and 8 bases for J; bases not matched to a gene: 7.